The 32 T cell receptor beta chains presented below share a single source sample, sequenced in a study of CD8 T cells in Susac syndrome. RNA in amounts of roughly 0.5 to 1 ug was reverse transcribed with random hexamers. TCRdb ran MiXCR on the immunoSEQ multiplex PCR reads and lists one entry per CDR3 protein. Of fewer than 60,000 distinct CDR3 sequences listed, 95% were seen once; the top ten hold approximately 0.8%. The specimen was CD8+ T cells from PBMCs. The receptors come from a human donor with Susac syndrome.

The rearrangement joins TRBV3-1 to TRBJ2-1; weak D call: TRBD2 (6 bases). This CDR3 has 14 residues. Germline CDR1 is LGHDT and CDR2 is YNNKEL (reference sequence). The V gene lost 3 bases and the J gene lost 12 bases, with 18 bases spanning the gap. This CDR3 is CASSQWGSASVQFF. For the CDR3, the DNA is TGTGCCAGCAGCCAGTGGGGTTCGGCTAGCGTGCAGTTCTTC.

V and J are TRBV12-3 or TRBV12-4 and TRBJ2-5; D is undetermined. The V end lost 3 bases, the J end lost 1 base, and 15 bases lay between the germline ends. The CDR3 spans 16 residues. Written as DNA, the CDR3 is TGTGCCAGCAGTTTGGAAGATAGCCCAGTCCAAGAGACCCAGTACTTC. This gives the protein CASSLEDSPVQETQYF.

J is TRBJ1-4 and V is TRBV4-1; TRBD1 might be the D (5 bases). The V gene lost 1 base and the J gene lost 0 bases, with 12 bases spanning the gap. The CDR3 is made up of 17 amino acids. CDR1 is MGHRA and CDR2 is YSYEKL in the germline V gene. The CDR3 DNA reads as TGCGCCAGCAGCCAAGTAGGGGAGGCCTCAACTAATGAAAAACTGTTTTTT. This gives the protein CASSQVGEASTNEKLFF.

CDR3 residues: CASSLQGGETQYF. CDR3 bases: TGTGCCAGCAGCCTACAGGGGGGGGAGACCCAGTACTTC. The chain recombines TRBV3-1 with TRBJ2-5, with a possible D match to TRBD1 (8 bases). The CDR3 totals 13 residues. Between the trimmed V and J ends, which lost 4 bases and 5 bases, there was a span of 11 bases. Germline values: CDR1 LGHDT, CDR2 YNNKEL (reference sequence).

This chain uses TRBV7-9 with TRBJ2-3; 9 bases are shared with TRBD2. The CDR3 consists of 19 residues. Germline CDR1 SEHNR, CDR2 FQNEAQ (reference sequence). Unmatched junction bases numbered 16, after V lost 4 bases and J lost 2 bases. The DNA of the CDR3 is TGTGCCAGCAGCTCACGCAAAGACACGACTAGCGGATACACAGATACGCAGTATTTT. Protein: CASSSRKDTTSGYTDTQYF.

In its sample, this clonotype was seen once. The V call is TRBV7-6, the J call TRBJ2-5; D may correspond to TRBD1 or TRBD2 (6 bases each). V lost 0 bases to trimming and J lost 4 bases, with 18 bases between them. Germline lookup yields CDR1 SGHVS and CDR2 FNYEAQ. The CDR3 is made up of 17 amino acids. The CDR3 region has the DNA TGTGCCAGCAGCTTAGCGCTCGGGGGCGCGATGGGAGAGACCCAGTACTTC. Protein product: CASSLALGGAMGETQYF.

The chain combines TRBV9 with TRBJ1-1; D is uncertain. In germline, CDR1 is SGDLS, CDR2 YYNGEE. V was shortened by 3 bases and J by 5 bases, with 11 bases between the two germline ends. CDR3 length: 13 residues. As DNA, the CDR3 is TGTGCCAGCAGCGGCACCATGGGGACTGAAGCTTTCTTT. Its protein product is CASSGTMGTEAFF.

This clonotype has just one count. The V and J genes are TRBV4-1 and TRBJ2-1; 11 nucleotides line up with TRBD1. This CDR3 has 14 amino acids. CDR1 MGHRA and CDR2 YSYEKL come from the germline V gene. V shed 5 bases and J 7 bases; nucleotides not matched to a gene: 4. The CDR3 DNA reads TGCGCCAGCAGCGCTGGACAGGGGGCAAATGAGCAGTTCTTC. Translating it yields CASSAGQGANEQFF.

The V call is TRBV30, the J call TRBJ1-2; 10 nucleotides align to TRBD1. This CDR3 region has 17 residues. Germline loops: CDR1 GTSNPN, CDR2 SVGIG (reference sequence). V lost 3 bases, J lost 0 bases, and 10 bases stayed unmatched. In DNA form, the CDR3 reads TGTGCCTGGAGGGGCCCCAGCGGGACAGGGGCTAACTATGGCTACACCTTC. This codes for CAWRGPSGTGANYGYTF. Variable domain in full (rest from reference TRBV30 and TRBJ1-2): SQTIHQWPATLVQPVGSPLSLECTVEGTSNPNLYWYRQAAGRGLQLLFYSVGIGQISSEVPQNLSASRPQDRQFILSSKKLLLSDSGFYLCAWRGPSGTGANYGYTFGSGTRLTVV.

The chain combines TRBV15 with TRBJ2-7, with D perhaps matching TRBD1 or TRBD2 (5 bases each). This CDR3 is built from 12 residues. Germline CDR1 and CDR2: LNHNV and YYDKDF (reference sequence). V lost 9 bases and J lost 1, with 10 bases in between. The CDR3 here is CATMGESYEQYF. As DNA, the CDR3 is TGTGCCACTATGGGGGAGTCCTACGAGCAGTACTTC.

The V call is TRBV4-3, the J call TRBJ1-1, with 8 bases aligning to TRBD1. With 3 bases clipped from V and 4 bases from J, the junction kept 10 bases outside the gene matches. CDR3 length: 16 amino acids. Germline CDR1 reads LGHNA; CDR2 reads YSLEER. The CDR3 here is CASSHGRTGSVTEAFF. The CDR3 nucleotides are TGCGCCAGCAGCCACGGCCGGACAGGGTCGGTCACTGAAGCTTTCTTT.

The V gene is TRBV5-6, the J gene TRBJ2-1; D may correspond to TRBD1 or TRBD2 (5 bases each). Germline-derived CDR1 and CDR2 are SGHDT and YYEEEE. The CDR3 is 15 amino acids. V was pared by 2 bases and J by 3 bases, with 12 bases between. Written as DNA, the CDR3 is TGTGCCAGCAGCTTCTTGAGGGGCGGCTACAATGAGCAGTTCTTC. Protein product: CASSFLRGGYNEQFF. Based on the CDR3 plus reference TRBV5-6 and TRBJ2-1, the full variable domain is DAGVTQSPTHLIKTRGQQVTLRCSPKSGHDTVSWYQQALGQGPQFIFQYYEEEERQRGNFPDRFSGHQFPNYSSELNVNALLLGDSALYLCASSFLRGGYNEQFFGPGTRLTVL.

V and J are TRBV10-3 and TRBJ1-1, with D possibly TRBD1 on 5 matching bases. Germline V CDR1 and CDR2: ENHRY, SYGVKD. Deletions cut 3 bases from V and 3 bases from J, with 11 bases between. The CDR3 has 14 residues. CDR3 nucleotide sequence: TGTGCCATCAGTGAACGGCCGGGGGACACTGAAGCTTTCTTT. Translated, it gives CAISERPGDTEAFF.

In this sample, this clonotype turned up once. The rearrangement links TRBV21-1 to TRBJ1-3; the D call of TRBD1 is as the table states it, not checked on the DNA. TRBV21-1 is marked as a pseudogene. The CDR3 contains 18 residues. This CDR3 reads CASSNSPGQGCSGNTIYF. CDR3 nucleotide sequence: TGTGCCAGCAGCAATTCCCCGGGACAGGGTTGTTCTGGAAACACCATATATTTT.

V is TRBV20-1 and J is TRBJ2-1; D not certain. This CDR3 spans 13 amino acids. Germline V CDR1 and CDR2: DFQATT, SNEGSKA (reference sequence). The V gene lost 6 bases and the J gene lost 1 base, with 10 bases spanning the gap. The DNA for the CDR3 is TGCAGTGCCCCGACGGCTTCCTACAATGAGCAGTTCTTC. Its translation: CSAPTASYNEQFF.

The chain couples TRBV7-3 to TRBJ2-5; 8 nucleotides line up with TRBD1. The CDR3 loop spans 15 amino acids. V lost 3 bases and J lost 0; bases outside the gene matches: 3. Germline V gives CDR1 SGHTA, CDR2 FQGTGA. This CDR3 is CASSLGQDYQETQYF. The CDR3 region has the DNA TGTGCCAGCAGCTTGGGACAGGACTACCAAGAGACCCAGTACTTC.

This chain links TRBV23-1 with TRBJ2-5; D ambiguous. TRBV23-1 is marked as an open reading frame, function uncertain. V was pared by 2 bases and J by 7 bases, with 8 bases between. The CDR3 sequence is 12 residues long. CDR3 coding DNA: TGCGCCAGCAGTCAAAAGAGGCCGACCCAGTACTTC. It specifies CASSQKRPTQYF.

This chain joins TRBV12-3 or TRBV12-4 and TRBJ2-5; tentatively, D is TRBD1 (5 bases). The CDR3 has 17 amino acids. Between the trimmed V and J ends, which lost 3 bases and 5 bases, there was a span of 22 bases. The CDR3 sequence is CASSLGQQLSLGETQYF. The CDR3 DNA sequence: TGTGCCAGCAGTTTGGGGCAACAGCTCTCCCTGGGGGAGACCCAGTACTTC.

The chain uses TRBV20-1 and TRBJ2-3, with 11 bases identical to TRBD2. V lost 4 bases to trimming and J lost 6 bases; unmatched junction nucleotides: 6. The CDR3 is 14 residues long. The germline gives CDR1 DFQATT, CDR2 SNEGSKA (reference sequence). CDR3 residues: CSATGLAVQDTQYF. The CDR3, as DNA: TGCAGTGCTACGGGACTAGCGGTTCAGGATACGCAGTATTTT.

This clonotype was seen a handful of times. This chain uses TRBV15 with TRBJ2-3; D unresolved. V was trimmed by 6 bases and J by 7 bases, leaving 14 bases between them. CDR3 size: 13 residues. CDR1 is LNHNV and CDR2 is YYDKDF in the germline V gene (reference sequence). For the CDR3, the DNA is TGTGCCACCAGTCAAAGCCCTCGACATACGCAGTATTTT. Translating it yields CATSQSPRHTQYF.

CDR3: CAWSKLNSGGPSYEQYF. The CDR3 DNA reads as TGTGCCTGGAGTAAACTCAACTCAGGGGGCCCTTCCTACGAGCAGTACTTC. V usage is TRBV30 and J usage is TRBJ2-7; TRBD1 matches at 8 bases. Germline V CDR1 and CDR2: GTSNPN, SVGIG (reference sequence). The CDR3 is made up of 17 amino acids. V trimming: 2 bases; J trimming: 1 base; junction bases outside the gene matches: 13.

J is TRBJ1-6 and V is TRBV2; TRBD1 is a possible D gene (6 bases). V lost 6 bases and J 5 bases, leaving 14 bases between the germline ends. The CDR3 contains 15 residues. The V gene's germline CDR1 is SNHLY and CDR2 FYNNEI. The CDR3: CASRSRGPDNSPLHF. The CDR3 DNA follows: TGTGCCAGCAGGTCCAGGGGTCCGGATAATTCACCCCTCCACTTT.

V gene TRBV5-6 combines with J gene TRBJ1-5; TRBD1 matches 8 bases. Germline CDR1 reads SGHDT; CDR2 reads YYEEEE. V was clipped by 1 base and J by 0 bases; unmatched bases: 3. The CDR3 is 16 amino acids. The CDR3 nucleotides read TGTGCCAGCAGCTTGTTCCAGGGGGCTAGCAATCAGCCCCAGCATTTT. This codes for CASSLFQGASNQPQHF.

The V and J genes are TRBV7-3 and TRBJ2-3, with 8 positions matching TRBD2. This CDR3 has 14 amino acids. V trimming: 5 bases; J trimming: 4 bases; junction bases outside the gene matches: 5. Germline V CDR1 and CDR2: SGHTA, FQGTGA. CDR3 DNA: TGTGCCAGCAGCCCCGGGGGGGGCCCAGATACGCAGTATTTT. This gives the protein CASSPGGGPDTQYF.

This rearrangement joins TRBV2 to TRBJ1-2; D perhaps matches TRBD1 (6 bases). This CDR3 has 14 residues. Germline loops: CDR1 SNHLY, CDR2 FYNNEI. Trimming took 4 bases from V and 1 from J, leaving 10 bases between them. CDR3 in DNA: TGTGCCAGCAGTGCCGGACAGCTTAACTATGGCTACACCTTC. Translation gives CASSAGQLNYGYTF.

The chain employs TRBV19 and TRBJ2-1; 11 nucleotides agree with TRBD2. V lost 5 bases and J lost 2; bases outside the gene matches: 8. The CDR3 is 17 residues long. Germline loops: CDR1 LNHDA, CDR2 SQIVND (reference sequence). CDR3 nucleotide sequence: TGTGCCAGTAGTTATGTACTAGCGGGGGCCCCCTACAATGAGCAGTTCTTC. Translation gives CASSYVLAGAPYNEQFF.

This sequence joins TRBV30 and TRBJ1-2, with unresolved D. CDR1 GTSNPN and CDR2 SVGIG come from the germline V gene (reference sequence). This CDR3 has 14 amino acids. Trimming took 7 bases from V and 3 from J, leaving 18 bases between them. CDR3: CASRWTRYYYGYTF. In DNA, the CDR3 is TGTGCCTCCCGCTGGACCCGATACTACTATGGCTACACCTTC.

This chain links TRBV12-3 or TRBV12-4 with TRBJ2-2, with D hard to call. The ends were cut back, 9 bases at V and 8 bases at J, with 7 bases in the middle. The CDR3 length is 10 residues. CDR3 in amino acids: CASYLGELFF. The CDR3 DNA follows: TGTGCCAGTTACCTGGGGGAGCTGTTTTTT.

The chain joins TRBV30 to TRBJ1-2; D perhaps matches TRBD1 (6 bases). From germline, CDR1 is GTSNPN and CDR2 SVGIG (reference sequence). The CDR3 has 14 amino acids. Trimming stripped 3 bases from V and 4 bases from J, with 15 bases between. The CDR3 sequence is CAWSGGAFGYGYTF. In nucleotides, the CDR3 is TGTGCCTGGAGCGGGGGGGCCTTTGGCTATGGCTACACCTTC.

This clonotype was counted once. The chain joins TRBV14 to TRBJ1-1; 7 nucleotides match TRBD1. Germline values: CDR1 SGHDN, CDR2 FVKESK. The CDR3 extends over 15 amino acids. The V and J ends lost 3 bases and 4 bases, in that order; junction bases with no gene match: 8. This chain's CDR3 is CASSHPTGRATEAFF. The DNA for the CDR3 is TGTGCCAGCAGCCACCCGACAGGGCGGGCCACTGAAGCTTTCTTT.

This chain joins TRBV14 and TRBJ2-3; D gene unclear. V shed 2 bases and J shed 6 bases, with 6 bases lying between them. This CDR3 is built from 12 residues. Germline CDR1 SGHDN, CDR2 FVKESK. CDR3 DNA sequence: TGTGCCAGCAGCCAATCTTCGGATACGCAGTATTTT. It yields the protein CASSQSSDTQYF.

The chain has TRBV3-1 and TRBJ1-6; 9 bases match TRBD1. Looked up from germline, CDR1 is LGHDT and CDR2 is YNNKEL (reference sequence). The CDR3 sequence is 15 residues long. Losses at the gene ends were 1 base for V and 11 bases for J; bases not matched to a gene: 6. CDR3 in amino acids: CASSQVGTGIPPLHF. The CDR3 DNA reads TGTGCCAGCAGCCAAGTAGGGACAGGGATACCACCCCTCCACTTT.